Following are 11 T cell receptor beta chains from one sample sequenced in a study of technical replicates of blood from a handful of donors. Assay used: immunoSEQ multiplex PCR; TCRdb lists only in-frame clones, some missing. The sample yields tens of thousands of clones, around 93% seen once. Sequencing was carried out using PBMCs. These receptors all come from a human donor in good health. Some clones in this sample may be carry-over from other donors' samples.

J is TRBJ1-6 and V is TRBV4-3, with TRBD1 matching 7 bases. CDR1 is LGHNA, CDR2 YSLEER, per germline. J lost 7 bases, V lost 6 bases, and 9 bases had no gene match. This CDR3 has 15 amino acids. The CDR3: CASRPRDSLNSPLHF. CDR3 DNA: TGCGCCAGCAGGCCCCGGGACAGTTTAAATTCACCCCTCCACTTT.

This clone was seen once. This chain links TRBV18 with TRBJ2-5; D is perhaps TRBD2 (5 bases). There are 15 residues in the CDR3. The V gene's germline CDR1 is KGHSH and CDR2 LQKENI. V lost 3 bases and J lost 5, with 16 bases in between. For the CDR3, the DNA is TGTGCCAGCTCACCCCAAGAGGGCAGGCTGGAGACCCAGTACTTC. It encodes CASSPQEGRLETQYF.

The chain has TRBV6-1 and TRBJ2-1, with 7 bases lining up with TRBD2. Germline CDR1 is MNHNS and CDR2 is SASEGT. Losses at the gene ends were 4 bases for V and 10 bases for J; bases not matched to a gene: 10. CDR3 length: 14 amino acids. The chain's CDR3 is CASSAGTTNAEQFF. CDR3 nucleotide sequence: TGTGCCAGCAGTGCCGGGACTACAAACGCCGAGCAGTTCTTC.

V is TRBV4-3 and J is TRBJ1-5, with unresolved D. The CDR3 covers 13 residues. V shed 0 bases and J shed 6 bases, with 6 bases lying between them. Per germline, CDR1 LGHNA and CDR2 YSLEER. Written as DNA, the CDR3 is TGCGCCAGCAGCCAAGATCGGGGTCAGCCCCAGCATTTT. Translated: CASSQDRGQPQHF.

CDR3: CASSQGQGIYGYTF. CDR3 nucleotide sequence: TGTGCCAGCAGCCAGGGACAGGGGATCTATGGCTACACCTTC. This sequence joins TRBV7-9 and TRBJ1-2, with 10 bases aligning to TRBD1. Germline V gene sequence: CDR1 SEHNR, CDR2 FQNEAQ (reference sequence). With V trimmed by 5 bases and J by 4 bases, 4 bases remained unmatched. The CDR3 contains 14 residues. Using reference TRBV7-9 and TRBJ1-2 for the parts outside the CDR3, the full variable domain is DTGVSQNPRHKITKRGQNVTFRCDPISEHNRLYWYRQTLGQGPEFLTYFQNEAQLEKSRLLSDRFSAERPKGSFSTLEIQRTEQGDSAMYLCASSQGQGIYGYTFGSGTRLTVV.

V gene TRBV5-1 combines with J gene TRBJ2-3, with 10 bases aligning to TRBD1. Germline assignment: CDR1 SGHRS and CDR2 YFSETQ. This CDR3 has 15 amino acids. V shed 3 bases and J 3 bases; nucleotides not matched to a gene: 4. Here the CDR3 reads CASSWGQGWTDTQYF. Here the CDR3 DNA reads TGCGCCAGCAGCTGGGGACAGGGGTGGACAGATACGCAGTATTTT.

V usage is TRBV7-6 and J usage is TRBJ1-2, with 7 bases that match TRBD1. This CDR3 spans 14 amino acids. V lost 5 bases and J lost 4; bases outside the gene matches: 7. Germline V gene sequence: CDR1 SGHVS, CDR2 FNYEAQ. The CDR3, as DNA: TGTGCCAGCAGCCCAACGACAGGGACCTATGGCTACACCTTC. This encodes CASSPTTGTYGYTF.

V usage is TRBV7-9 and J usage is TRBJ2-3; 9 bases fit TRBD2. With V trimmed by 10 bases and J by 6 bases, 11 bases remained unmatched. This CDR3 contains 14 residues. Per germline, CDR1 SEHNR and CDR2 FQNEAQ (reference sequence). CDR3 region: CAIHLAGTADTQYF. The CDR3 region has the DNA TGTGCCATCCATCTAGCGGGGACTGCGGATACGCAGTATTTT.

The V call is TRBV6-5, the J call TRBJ2-5; a possible D gene is TRBD1 (5 bases). The CDR3 is 14 residues long. Germline V gene data show CDR1 as MNHEY and CDR2 as SVGAGI. Trimming took off 0 bases at V and 1 base at J, with 6 bases between the two ends. Here the CDR3 DNA reads TGTGCCAGCAGTTACTCGGGGCCCCAAGAGACCCAGTACTTC. Translating it yields CASSYSGPQETQYF.

In regard to this clone: This sample also contains other DNA sequences that code for the same CDR3. The gene calls are TRBV6-6 and TRBJ1-1; D remains unclear. CDR1 is MNHNY, CDR2 SVGAGI, per germline (reference sequence). The CDR3 length is 14 residues. Trimming shortened V by 3 bases and J by 0 bases, and 8 bases separated the two germline ends. For the CDR3, the DNA is TGTGCCAGCAGTTATCCGGAGATGAACACTGAAGCTTTCTTT. It yields the protein CASSYPEMNTEAFF.

The chain uses TRBV9 and TRBJ1-5; the match to TRBD1 covers 8 bases. The CDR3 extends over 14 amino acids. Trimming at V came to 3 bases and at J to 4 bases, leaving 3 bases not matched to a gene. The V gene's germline CDR1 is SGDLS and CDR2 YYNGEE. The CDR3 nucleotides are TGTGCCAGCAGCGCAGGGACAGGTAATCAGCCCCAGCATTTT. Amino acid sequence: CASSAGTGNQPQHF.